Listed here is a single T cell receptor beta chain. The antigen is undetermined. This entry belongs to a study of OX40 agonist ivuxolimab in advanced cancers. Study in general: Among those enrolled, mean age was 60 years (range roughly 23 to 90) and 70% to 85% were male. Patients achieving partial responses numbered three: one hepatocellular carcinoma case and two cutaneous melanoma cases.

The study's findings and limits: The study found that CD8+ T cells averaged more expanded clones than CD4+.

V lost 7 bases and J 2 bases, leaving 15 bases between the germline ends. The CDR3 covers 16 residues. The germline gives CDR1 SGHTA, CDR2 FQGNSA. The method was immunoSEQ multiplex PCR; TCRdb's version includes in-frame clones alone and lacks a portion of them. The sample yields 35,000 to 45,000 clones, roughly four fifths seen once. Sample: CD4+ or CD8+ T cells sorted from blood, taken in a trial of the OX40 agonist ivuxolimab. The source is an adult with an advanced solid tumor such as melanoma, head and neck, liver or kidney cancer. The chain has TRBV7-2 and TRBJ1-6, with D unresolved. The CDR3 protein is CASNQRRETYNSPLHF. The CDR3 coding sequence is TGTGCCAGCAACCAAAGGCGGGAAACCTATAATTCACCCCTCCACTTT.